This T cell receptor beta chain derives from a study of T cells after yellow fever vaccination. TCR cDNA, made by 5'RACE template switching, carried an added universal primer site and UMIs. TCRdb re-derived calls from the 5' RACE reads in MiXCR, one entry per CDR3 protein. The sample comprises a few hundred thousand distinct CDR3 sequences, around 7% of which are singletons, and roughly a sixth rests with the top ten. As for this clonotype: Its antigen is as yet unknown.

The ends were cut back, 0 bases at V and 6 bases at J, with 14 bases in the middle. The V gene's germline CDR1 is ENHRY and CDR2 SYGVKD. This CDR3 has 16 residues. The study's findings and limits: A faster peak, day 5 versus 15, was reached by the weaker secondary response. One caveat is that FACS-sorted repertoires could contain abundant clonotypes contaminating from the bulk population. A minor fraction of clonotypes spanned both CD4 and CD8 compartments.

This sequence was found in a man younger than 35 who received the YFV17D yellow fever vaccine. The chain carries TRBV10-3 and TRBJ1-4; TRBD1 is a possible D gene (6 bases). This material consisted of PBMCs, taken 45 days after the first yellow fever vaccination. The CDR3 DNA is TGTGCCATCAGTGAGTCAGGGGGACACCGGGATGAAAAACTGTTTTTT. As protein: CAISESGGHRDEKLFF.